This entry concerns a single T cell receptor (beta chain). This entry comes from a study of OX40 agonist ivuxolimab in advanced cancers. Overall study: The patients got ivuxolimab, which is an agonistic anti-OX40 (CD134) antibody.

Libraries were prepared by immunoSEQ multiplex PCR; TCRdb keeps only in-frame clonotypes and omits some of them. Of around 51,000 clones detected, around nine tenths appear once; the ten largest clones hold around 3.5%. Germline V gene lookup returns CDR1 MDHEN and CDR2 SYDVKM. The CDR3 covers 11 residues. Trimming removed 7 bases from V and 4 bases from J, with 8 bases in between. The origin of this receptor is an adult with an advanced solid tumor such as melanoma, head and neck, liver or kidney cancer. V and J are TRBV28 and TRBJ2-7; D not certain. This material consisted of CD4+ or CD8+ T cells sorted from blood, taken in a trial of the OX40 agonist ivuxolimab. The CDR3 DNA reads TGTGCCAGCACCACCCAGTACGAGCAGTACTTC. It codes for CASTTQYEQYF.